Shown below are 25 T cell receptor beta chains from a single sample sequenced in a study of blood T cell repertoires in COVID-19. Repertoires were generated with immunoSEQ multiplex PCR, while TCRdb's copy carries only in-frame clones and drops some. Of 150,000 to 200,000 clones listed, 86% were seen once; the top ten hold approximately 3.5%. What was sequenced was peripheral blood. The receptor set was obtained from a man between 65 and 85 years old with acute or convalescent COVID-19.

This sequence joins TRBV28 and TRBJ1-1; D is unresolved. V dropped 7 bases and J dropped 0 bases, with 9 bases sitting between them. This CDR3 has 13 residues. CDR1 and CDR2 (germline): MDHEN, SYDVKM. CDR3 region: CASNIWLNTEAFF. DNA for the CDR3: TGTGCCAGCAATATCTGGCTGAACACTGAAGCTTTCTTT. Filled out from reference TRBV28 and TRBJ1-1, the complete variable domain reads DVKVTQSSRYLVKRTGEKVFLECVQDMDHENMFWYRQDPGLGLRLIYFSYDVKMKEKGDIPEGYSVSREKKERFSLILESASTNQTSMYLCASNIWLNTEAFFGQGTRLTVV.

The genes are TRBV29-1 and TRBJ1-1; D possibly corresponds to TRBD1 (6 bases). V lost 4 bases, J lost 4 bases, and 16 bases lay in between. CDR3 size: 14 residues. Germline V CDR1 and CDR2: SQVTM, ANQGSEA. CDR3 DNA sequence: TGCAGCGTTGGTGTTAGGACAGTTATCACTGAAGCTTTCTTT. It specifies CSVGVRTVITEAFF.

CDR3 loop: CAISEEQSSEQYF. The CDR3 coding sequence is TGTGCCATCAGTGAGGAACAGTCGAGCGAGCAGTACTTC. The chain recombines TRBV10-3 with TRBJ2-7; no clear D. Germline assignment: CDR1 ENHRY and CDR2 SYGVKD. The CDR3 extends over 13 amino acids. V gave up 2 bases and J gave up 6 bases, with 11 bases separating them.

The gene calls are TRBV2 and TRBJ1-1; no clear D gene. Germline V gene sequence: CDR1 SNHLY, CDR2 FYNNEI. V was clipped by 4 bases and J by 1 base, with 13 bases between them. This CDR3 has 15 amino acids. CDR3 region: CASSGQRSPNTEAFF. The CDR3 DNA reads TGTGCCAGCAGTGGACAAAGAAGCCCGAACACTGAAGCTTTCTTT.

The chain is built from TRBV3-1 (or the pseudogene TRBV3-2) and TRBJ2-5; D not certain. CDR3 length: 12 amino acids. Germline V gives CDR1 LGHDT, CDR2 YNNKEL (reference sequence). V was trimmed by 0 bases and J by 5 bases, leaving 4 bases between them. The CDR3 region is CASSQDLETQYF. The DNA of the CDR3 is TGTGCCAGCAGCCAAGATCTGGAGACCCAGTACTTC.

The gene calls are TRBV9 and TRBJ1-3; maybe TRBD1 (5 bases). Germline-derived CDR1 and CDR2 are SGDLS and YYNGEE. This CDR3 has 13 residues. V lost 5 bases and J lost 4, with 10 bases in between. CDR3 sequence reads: CASSPRGGNTIYF. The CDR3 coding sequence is TGTGCCAGCAGTCCGCGGGGGGGAAACACCATATATTTT.

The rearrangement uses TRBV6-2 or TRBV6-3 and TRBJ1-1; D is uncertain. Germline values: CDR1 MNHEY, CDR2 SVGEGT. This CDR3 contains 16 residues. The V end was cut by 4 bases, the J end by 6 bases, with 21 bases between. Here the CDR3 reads CASSSAFLTAHSEAFF. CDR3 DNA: TGTGCCAGCAGTTCAGCATTCTTGACTGCGCACTCTGAAGCTTTCTTT.

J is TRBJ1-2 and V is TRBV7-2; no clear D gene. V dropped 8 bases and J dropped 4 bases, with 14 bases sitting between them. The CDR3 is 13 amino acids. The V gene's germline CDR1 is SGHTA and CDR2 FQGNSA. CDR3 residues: CASGQRTAYGYTF. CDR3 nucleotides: TGTGCCAGCGGGCAGCGGACGGCCTATGGCTACACCTTC.

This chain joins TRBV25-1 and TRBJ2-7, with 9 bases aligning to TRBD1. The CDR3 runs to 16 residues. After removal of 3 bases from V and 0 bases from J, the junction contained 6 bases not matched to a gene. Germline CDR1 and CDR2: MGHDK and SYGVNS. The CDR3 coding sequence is TGTGCCAGCAGTGACCTCGGGACAGGGAGCTCCTACGAGCAGTACTTC. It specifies CASSDLGTGSSYEQYF.

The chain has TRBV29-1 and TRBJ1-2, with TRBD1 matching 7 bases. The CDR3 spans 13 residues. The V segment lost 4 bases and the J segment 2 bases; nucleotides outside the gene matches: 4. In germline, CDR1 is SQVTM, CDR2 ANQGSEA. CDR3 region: CSVGKTGNYGYTF. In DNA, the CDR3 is TGCAGCGTTGGAAAGACAGGGAACTATGGCTACACCTTC.

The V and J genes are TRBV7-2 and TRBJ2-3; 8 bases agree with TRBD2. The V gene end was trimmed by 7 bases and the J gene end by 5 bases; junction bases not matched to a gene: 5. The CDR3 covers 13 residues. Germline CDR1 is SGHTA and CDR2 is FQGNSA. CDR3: CASKRGGRDTQYF. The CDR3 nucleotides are TGTGCCAGCAAACGGGGGGGTAGAGATACGCAGTATTTT.

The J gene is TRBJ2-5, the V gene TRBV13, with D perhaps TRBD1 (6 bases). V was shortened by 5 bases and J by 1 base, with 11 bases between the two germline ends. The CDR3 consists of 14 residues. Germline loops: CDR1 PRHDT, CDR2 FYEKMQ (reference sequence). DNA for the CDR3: TGTGCCAGCAGCGGGGGCCCACTCCAAGAGACCCAGTACTTC. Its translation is CASSGGPLQETQYF.

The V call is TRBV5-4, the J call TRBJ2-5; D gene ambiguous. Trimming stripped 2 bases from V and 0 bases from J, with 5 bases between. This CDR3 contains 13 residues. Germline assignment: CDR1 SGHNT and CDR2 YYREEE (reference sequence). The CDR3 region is CASSFGYQETQYF. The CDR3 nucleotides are TGTGCCAGCAGCTTCGGGTACCAAGAGACCCAGTACTTC.

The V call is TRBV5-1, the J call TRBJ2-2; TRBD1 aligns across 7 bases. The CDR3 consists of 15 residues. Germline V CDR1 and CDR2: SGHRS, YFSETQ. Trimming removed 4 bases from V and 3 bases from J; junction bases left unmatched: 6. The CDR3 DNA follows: TGCGCCAGCAGCGCAAGGACAGGAGACACCGGGGAGCTGTTTTTT. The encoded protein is CASSARTGDTGELFF. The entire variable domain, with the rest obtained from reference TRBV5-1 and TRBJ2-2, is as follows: KAGVTQTPRYLIKTRGQQVTLSCSPISGHRSVSWYQQTPGQGLQFLFEYFSETQRNKGNFPGRFSGRQFSNSRSEMNVSTLELGDSALYLCASSARTGDTGELFFGEGSRLTVL.

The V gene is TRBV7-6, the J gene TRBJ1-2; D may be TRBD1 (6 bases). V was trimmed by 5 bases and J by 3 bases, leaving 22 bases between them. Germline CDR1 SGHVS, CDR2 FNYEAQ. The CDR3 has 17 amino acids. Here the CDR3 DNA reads TGTGCCAGCAGCCCGCCTGGTCCAGGGGCGCAGTACTATGGCTACACCTTC. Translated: CASSPPGPGAQYYGYTF.

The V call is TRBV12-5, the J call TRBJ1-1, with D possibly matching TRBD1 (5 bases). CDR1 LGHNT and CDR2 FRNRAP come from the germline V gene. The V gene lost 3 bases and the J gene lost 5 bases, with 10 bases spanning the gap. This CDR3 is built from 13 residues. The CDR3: CASGFQGGTEAFF. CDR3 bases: TGTGCTAGTGGTTTTCAGGGAGGGACTGAAGCTTTCTTT.

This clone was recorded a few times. The CDR3 region has the DNA TGTGCCAGCAGTCCCCAGGGAAATCAGCCCCAGCATTTT. Translating gives CASSPQGNQPQHF. The V gene is TRBV7-9, the J gene TRBJ1-5; perhaps TRBD1 as D (5 bases). Trimming stripped 6 bases from V and 4 bases from J, with 10 bases between. CDR3 size: 13 residues. Germline V gene lookup returns CDR1 SEHNR and CDR2 FQNEAQ (reference sequence).

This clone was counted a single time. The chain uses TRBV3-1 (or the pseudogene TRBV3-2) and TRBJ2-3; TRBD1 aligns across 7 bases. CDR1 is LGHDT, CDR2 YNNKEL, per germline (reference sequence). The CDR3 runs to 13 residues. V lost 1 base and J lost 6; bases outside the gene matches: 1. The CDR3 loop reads CASSQVRGDTQYF. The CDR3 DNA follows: TGTGCCAGCAGCCAAGTCAGGGGGGATACGCAGTATTTT.

For the CDR3, the DNA is TGTGCCAGCATGGAAGGGGCGAGTGAAAAACTGTTTTTT. It is translated as CASMEGASEKLFF. The chain employs TRBV28 and TRBJ1-4; D is perhaps TRBD1 (5 bases). Trimming left V 7 bases short and J 7 bases short, with 13 bases between. Germline CDR1 is MDHEN and CDR2 is SYDVKM. CDR3 size: 13 residues.

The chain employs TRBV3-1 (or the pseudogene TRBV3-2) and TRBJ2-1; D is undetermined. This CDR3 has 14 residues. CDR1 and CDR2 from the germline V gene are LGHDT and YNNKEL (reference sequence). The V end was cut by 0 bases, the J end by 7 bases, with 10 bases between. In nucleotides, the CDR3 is TGTGCCAGCAGCCAAGAGGGTAGGAGAAATGAGCAGTTCTTC. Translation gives CASSQEGRRNEQFF.

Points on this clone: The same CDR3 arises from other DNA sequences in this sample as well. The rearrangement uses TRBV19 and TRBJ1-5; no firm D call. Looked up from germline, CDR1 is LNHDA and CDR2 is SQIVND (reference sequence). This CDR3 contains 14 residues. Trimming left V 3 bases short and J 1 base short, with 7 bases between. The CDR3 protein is CASSIAGSNQPQHF. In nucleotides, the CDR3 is TGTGCCAGTAGTATTGCCGGGAGCAATCAGCCCCAGCATTTT.

The CDR3 DNA is TGTGCCGGCTCCGACAGGGGGCTGTATGGCTACACCTTC. Its protein product is CAGSDRGLYGYTF. The rearrangement joins TRBV2 to TRBJ1-2, with TRBD1 identical over 10 bases. The CDR3 sequence is 13 residues long. V was clipped by 11 bases and J by 5 bases; unmatched bases: 8. CDR1 is SNHLY and CDR2 is FYNNEI in the germline V gene.

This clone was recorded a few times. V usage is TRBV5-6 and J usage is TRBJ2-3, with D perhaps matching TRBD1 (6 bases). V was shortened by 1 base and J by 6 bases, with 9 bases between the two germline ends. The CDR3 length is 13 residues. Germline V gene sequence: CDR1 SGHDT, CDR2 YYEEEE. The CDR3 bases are TGTGCCAGCAGCTTGCAGGGGTCCGATACGCAGTATTTT. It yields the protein CASSLQGSDTQYF.

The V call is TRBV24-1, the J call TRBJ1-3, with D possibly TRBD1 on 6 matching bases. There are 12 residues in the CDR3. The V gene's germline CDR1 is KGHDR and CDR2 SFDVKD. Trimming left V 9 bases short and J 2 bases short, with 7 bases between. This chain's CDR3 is CATRTAGNTIYF. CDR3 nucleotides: TGTGCCACCCGGACAGCTGGAAACACCATATATTTT.

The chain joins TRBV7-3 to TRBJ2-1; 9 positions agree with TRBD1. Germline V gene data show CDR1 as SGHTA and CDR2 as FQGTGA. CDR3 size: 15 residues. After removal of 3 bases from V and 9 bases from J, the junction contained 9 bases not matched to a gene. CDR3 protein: CASSLTGGRFGEQFF. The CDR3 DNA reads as TGTGCCAGCAGCTTGACAGGGGGGCGATTCGGTGAGCAGTTCTTC.